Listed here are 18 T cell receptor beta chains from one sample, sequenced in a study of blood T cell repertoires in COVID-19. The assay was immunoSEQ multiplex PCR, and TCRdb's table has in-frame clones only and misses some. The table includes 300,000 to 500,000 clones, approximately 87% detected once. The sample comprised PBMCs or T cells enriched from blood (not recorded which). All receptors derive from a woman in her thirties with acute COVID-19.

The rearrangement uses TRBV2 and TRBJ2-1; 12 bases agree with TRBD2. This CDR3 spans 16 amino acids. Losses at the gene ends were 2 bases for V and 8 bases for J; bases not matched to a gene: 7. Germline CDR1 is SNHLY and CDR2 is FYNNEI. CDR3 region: CASSETLAGGYHEQFF. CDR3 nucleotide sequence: TGTGCCAGCAGTGAAACCCTAGCGGGAGGGTACCATGAGCAGTTCTTC. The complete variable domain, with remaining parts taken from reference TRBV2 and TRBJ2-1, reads EPEVTQTPSHQVTQMGQEVILRCVPISNHLYFYWYRQILGQKVEFLVSFYNNEISEKSEIFDDQFSVERPDGSNFTLKIRSTKLEDSAMYFCASSETLAGGYHEQFFGPGTRLTVL.

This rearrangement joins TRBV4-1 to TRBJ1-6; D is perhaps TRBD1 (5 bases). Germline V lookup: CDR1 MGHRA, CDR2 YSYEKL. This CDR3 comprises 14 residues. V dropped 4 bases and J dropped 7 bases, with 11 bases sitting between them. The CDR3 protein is CASSPARGNSPLHF. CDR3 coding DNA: TGCGCCAGCAGCCCCGCCCGGGGGAATTCACCCCTCCACTTT.

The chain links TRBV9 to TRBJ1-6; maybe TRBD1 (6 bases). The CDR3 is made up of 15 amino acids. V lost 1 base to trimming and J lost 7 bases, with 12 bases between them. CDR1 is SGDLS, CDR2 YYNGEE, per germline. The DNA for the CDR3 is TGTGCCAGCAGCGTACAAGGGGGTGGGAATTCACCCCTCCACTTT. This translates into CASSVQGGGNSPLHF.

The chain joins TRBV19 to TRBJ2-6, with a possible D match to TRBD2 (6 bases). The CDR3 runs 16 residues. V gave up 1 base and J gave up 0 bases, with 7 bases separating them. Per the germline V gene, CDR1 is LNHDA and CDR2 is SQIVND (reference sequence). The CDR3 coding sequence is TGTGCCAGTAGTATAGGGGGGGTCTCTGGGGCCAACGTCCTGACTTTC. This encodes CASSIGGVSGANVLTF.

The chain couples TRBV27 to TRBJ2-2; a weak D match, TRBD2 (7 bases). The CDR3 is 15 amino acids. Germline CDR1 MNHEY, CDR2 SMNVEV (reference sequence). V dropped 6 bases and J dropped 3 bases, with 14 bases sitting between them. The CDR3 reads CASRLGGGDTGELFF. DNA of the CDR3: TGTGCCAGCAGGCTGGGAGGGGGAGACACCGGGGAGCTGTTTTTT.

This CDR3 reads CASSPPTLNTGELFF. The CDR3, as DNA: TGTGCCAGCTCACCACCGACTTTGAACACCGGGGAGCTGTTTTTT. The chain links TRBV18 to TRBJ2-2; the D is unclear. Germline V CDR1 and CDR2: KGHSH, LQKENI. The V gene lost 0 bases and the J gene lost 1 base, with 6 bases spanning the gap. CDR3 length: 15 residues.

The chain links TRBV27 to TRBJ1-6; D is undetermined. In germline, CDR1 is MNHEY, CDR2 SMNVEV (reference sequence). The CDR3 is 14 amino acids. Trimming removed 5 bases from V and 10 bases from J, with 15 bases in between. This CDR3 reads CASSPGLPTSPLHF. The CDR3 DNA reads TGTGCCAGCAGTCCCGGGTTACCCACGTCACCCCTCCACTTT.

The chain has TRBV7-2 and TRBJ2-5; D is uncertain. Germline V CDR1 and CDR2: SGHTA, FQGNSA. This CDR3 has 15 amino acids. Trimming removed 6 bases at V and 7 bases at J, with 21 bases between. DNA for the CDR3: TGTGCCAGCAGTGCTAGTCTTAAGGCTCGAGGGACCCAGTACTTC. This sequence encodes CASSASLKARGTQYF. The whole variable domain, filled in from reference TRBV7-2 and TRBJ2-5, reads GAGVSQSPSNKVTEKGKDVELRCDPISGHTALYWYRQSLGQGLEFLIYFQGNSAPDKSGLPSDRFSAERTGGSVSTLTIQRTQQEDSAVYLCASSASLKARGTQYFGPGTRLLVL.

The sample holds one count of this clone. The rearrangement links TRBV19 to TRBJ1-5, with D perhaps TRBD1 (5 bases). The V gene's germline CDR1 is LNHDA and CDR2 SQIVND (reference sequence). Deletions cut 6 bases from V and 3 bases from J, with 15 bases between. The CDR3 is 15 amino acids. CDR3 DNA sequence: TGTGCCAGTAGCCAAACAACAGGATTCAATCAGCCCCAGCATTTT. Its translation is CASSQTTGFNQPQHF.

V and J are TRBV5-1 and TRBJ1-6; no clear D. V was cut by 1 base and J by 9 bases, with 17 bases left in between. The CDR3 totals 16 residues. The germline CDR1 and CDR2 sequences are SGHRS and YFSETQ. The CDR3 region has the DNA TGCGCCAGCAGCTTGAGCCTAAAGATAGGCGGTTCACCCCTCCACTTT. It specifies CASSLSLKIGGSPLHF. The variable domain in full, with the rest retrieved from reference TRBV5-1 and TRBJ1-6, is KAGVTQTPRYLIKTRGQQVTLSCSPISGHRSVSWYQQTPGQGLQFLFEYFSETQRNKGNFPGRFSGRQFSNSRSEMNVSTLELGDSALYLCASSLSLKIGGSPLHFGNGTRLTVT.

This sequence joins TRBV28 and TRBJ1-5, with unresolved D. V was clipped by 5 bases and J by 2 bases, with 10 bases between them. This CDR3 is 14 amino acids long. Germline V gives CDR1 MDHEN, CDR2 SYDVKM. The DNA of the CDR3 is TGTGCCAGCAGTCCCCTTGTAGGCAATCAGCCCCAGCATTTT. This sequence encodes CASSPLVGNQPQHF.

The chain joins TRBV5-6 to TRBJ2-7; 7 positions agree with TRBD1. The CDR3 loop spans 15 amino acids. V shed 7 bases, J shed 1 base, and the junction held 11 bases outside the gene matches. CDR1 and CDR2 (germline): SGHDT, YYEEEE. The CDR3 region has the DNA TGTGCCAGCTCACTTCCTGGGACAGTTTCCTACGAGCAGTACTTC. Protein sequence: CASSLPGTVSYEQYF.

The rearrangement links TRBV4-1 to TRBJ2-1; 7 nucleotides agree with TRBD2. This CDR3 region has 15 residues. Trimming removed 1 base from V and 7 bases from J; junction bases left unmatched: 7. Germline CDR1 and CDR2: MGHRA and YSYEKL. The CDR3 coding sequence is TGCGCCAGCAGCCAAGGACGGGGGGATAAGAATGAGCAGTTCTTC. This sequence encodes CASSQGRGDKNEQFF.

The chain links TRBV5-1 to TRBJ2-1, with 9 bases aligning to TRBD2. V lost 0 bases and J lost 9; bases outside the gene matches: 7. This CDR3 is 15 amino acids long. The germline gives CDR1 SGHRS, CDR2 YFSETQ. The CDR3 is CASSLEAGGLGEQFF. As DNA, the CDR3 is TGCGCCAGCAGCTTGGAGGCGGGGGGGCTGGGTGAGCAGTTCTTC.

CDR3 residues: CAWKDRANSPLHF. CDR3 nucleotide sequence: TGTGCCTGGAAGGACAGGGCCAATTCACCCCTCCACTTT. The chain uses TRBV30 and TRBJ1-6, with 8 bases matching TRBD1. The trim removed 4 bases at V and 7 bases at J, leaving 3 bases unmatched. The V gene's germline CDR1 is GTSNPN and CDR2 SVGIG (reference sequence). This CDR3 has 13 residues.

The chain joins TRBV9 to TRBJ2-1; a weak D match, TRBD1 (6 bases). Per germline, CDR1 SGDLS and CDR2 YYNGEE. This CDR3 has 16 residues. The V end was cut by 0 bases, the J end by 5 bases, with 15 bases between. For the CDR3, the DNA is TGTGCCAGCAGCGTAGCTGGTGGGGGCGCCCACAATGAGCAGTTCTTC. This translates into CASSVAGGGAHNEQFF.

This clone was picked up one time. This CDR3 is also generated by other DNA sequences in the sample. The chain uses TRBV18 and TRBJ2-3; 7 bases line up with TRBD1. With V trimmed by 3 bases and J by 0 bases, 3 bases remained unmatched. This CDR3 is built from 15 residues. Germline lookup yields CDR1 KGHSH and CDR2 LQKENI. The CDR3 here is CASSPDRRSTDTQYF. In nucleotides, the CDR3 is TGTGCCAGCTCACCGGACAGGAGGAGCACAGATACGCAGTATTTT. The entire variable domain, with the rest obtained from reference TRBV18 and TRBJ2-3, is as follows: NAGVMQNPRHLVRRRGQEARLRCSPMKGHSHVYWYRQLPEEGLKFMVYLQKENIIDESGMPKERFSAEFPKEGPSILRIQQVVRGDSAAYFCASSPDRRSTDTQYFGPGTRLTVL.

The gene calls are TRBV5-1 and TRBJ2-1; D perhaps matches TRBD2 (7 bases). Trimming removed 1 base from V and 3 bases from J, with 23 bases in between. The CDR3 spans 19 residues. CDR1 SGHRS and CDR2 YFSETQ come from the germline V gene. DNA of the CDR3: TGCGCCAGCAGCTTGTGGGCGGGGGCGCCCCAATTGGGCTACAATGAGCAGTTCTTC. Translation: CASSLWAGAPQLGYNEQFF.